One sample yielded the 11 T cell receptor beta chains listed below, sequenced in a study of T-cell memory formation after mild COVID-19. TCRdb processed the 5' RACE reads anew with MiXCR; each CDR3 protein has one entry. The sample holds around 260,000 distinct CDR3 sequences; around 15% are singletons and the top ten take more than 20%. The sequenced material came from PBMCs or a T cell subset sorted from them (not recorded which). These receptor sequences come from a man between 18 and 29 years old who had mild COVID-19 (a few samples of this study predate the infection). Cell type and time point are not known.

This clonotype appeared a few times. The chain employs TRBV9 and TRBJ1-1; the match to TRBD1 covers 7 bases. V trimming: 0 bases; J trimming: 5 bases; junction bases outside the gene matches: 13. This CDR3 has 17 residues. Per the germline V gene, CDR1 is SGDLS and CDR2 is YYNGEE. CDR3 region: CASSVALDRAMLTEAFF. The CDR3 DNA is TGTGCCAGCAGCGTAGCTCTCGACAGGGCCATGTTGACTGAAGCTTTCTTT. Together with reference TRBV9 and TRBJ1-1, the CDR3 gives the full variable domain: DSGVTQTPKHLITATGQRVTLRCSPRSGDLSVYWYQQSLDQGLQFLIQYYNGEERAKGNILERFSAQQFPDLHSELNLSSLELGDSALYFCASSVALDRAMLTEAFFGQGTRLTVV.

The V gene is TRBV18, the J gene TRBJ2-7; 7 bases are a match to TRBD2. This CDR3 has 15 amino acids. Losses at the gene ends were 6 bases for V and 3 bases for J; bases not matched to a gene: 11. Germline CDR1 KGHSH, CDR2 LQKENI. For the CDR3, the DNA is TGTGCCAGCTCTCCTAGGCCTAGCGGTGACTACGAGCAGTACTTC. Its protein is CASSPRPSGDYEQYF.

This clonotype occurred a few times. CDR3 sequence (DNA): TGTGCCAGCAGCTTGACTAGCGGGGGGGCTCTGGAGCAGTTCTTC. Translation: CASSLTSGGALEQFF. The V and J genes are TRBV7-2 and TRBJ2-1; 14 bases align to TRBD2. The CDR3 spans 15 residues. CDR1 and CDR2 (germline): SGHTA, FQGNSA. Trimming at V came to 3 bases and at J to 10 bases, leaving 5 bases not matched to a gene.

This clonotype has just a few counts. V is TRBV5-1 and J is TRBJ2-3; D not certain. Trimming shortened V by 4 bases and J by 2 bases, and 14 bases separated the two germline ends. This CDR3 spans 15 amino acids. Germline V gives CDR1 SGHRS, CDR2 YFSETQ. Written as DNA, the CDR3 is TGCGCCAGCAGCGTAACCTCGGGTACCACAGATACGCAGTATTTT. This codes for CASSVTSGTTDTQYF.

This clonotype has a handful of counts. The chain employs TRBV5-1 and TRBJ2-7; 7 nucleotides align to TRBD1. The CDR3 loop spans 15 amino acids. The germline CDR1 and CDR2 sequences are SGHRS and YFSETQ. With 5 bases clipped from V and 5 bases from J, the junction kept 13 bases outside the gene matches. The CDR3 DNA reads as TGCGCCAGCAGAGGTGGGGGACAGTTCCTCGACGAGCAGTACTTC. Translated: CASRGGGQFLDEQYF.

This clonotype was seen a handful of times. The chain combines TRBV3-1 with TRBJ1-4, with 7 bases identical to TRBD1. Germline values: CDR1 LGHDT, CDR2 YNNKEL (reference sequence). V trimming: 0 bases; J trimming: 6 bases; junction bases outside the gene matches: 4. The CDR3 contains 15 residues. The CDR3 DNA reads TGTGCCAGCAGCCAAGAAGGTACAGGGGATGAAAAACTGTTTTTT. Protein product: CASSQEGTGDEKLFF.

This clonotype has ten or more counts. The chain combines TRBV4-2 with TRBJ1-6; 11 nucleotides align to TRBD1. Trimming removed 0 bases from V and 9 bases from J; junction bases left unmatched: 4. From germline, CDR1 is LGHNA and CDR2 YNFKEQ. The CDR3 is made up of 16 amino acids. CDR3 DNA sequence: TGTGCCAGCAGCCAAGATCGGGGGACAGGGGGTTCACCCCTCCACTTT. This encodes CASSQDRGTGGSPLHF.

This clonotype was counted many times. This chain links TRBV9 with TRBJ1-6; no definite D call. V gave up 0 bases and J gave up 4 bases, with 11 bases separating them. The CDR3 contains 16 residues. CDR1 is SGDLS, CDR2 YYNGEE, per germline. CDR3 region: CASSVAATRYNSPLHF. The DNA for the CDR3 is TGTGCCAGCAGCGTAGCGGCCACCCGATATAATTCACCCCTCCACTTT.

The DNA for the CDR3 is TGTGCCAGCTCACCGGACAGGGCCCACGAGCAGTACGTC. Its translation is CASSPDRAHEQYV. The V call is TRBV18, the J call TRBJ2-7, with 8 bases fitting TRBD1. CDR1 and CDR2 (germline): KGHSH, LQKENI. V shed 3 bases and J 5 bases; nucleotides not matched to a gene: 3. The CDR3 contains 13 residues.

This clonotype was counted between two and nine times. V gene TRBV28 combines with J gene TRBJ1-5, with D possibly TRBD1 on 5 matching bases. CDR3 length: 12 residues. From germline, CDR1 is MDHEN and CDR2 SYDVKM. CDR3 nucleotides: TGTACCACCAGTAGATCGGGGGAGCCCCAGCATTTT. This gives the protein CTTSRSGEPQHF.

V and J are TRBV18 and TRBJ2-3; D not resolved. CDR1 is KGHSH and CDR2 is LQKENI in the germline V gene. This CDR3 spans 14 amino acids. Trimming cost V 2 bases and J 5 bases, with 11 bases left between them. The CDR3 loop reads CASSPSAVIDTQYF. In DNA form, the CDR3 reads TGTGCCAGCTCACCATCTGCCGTGATAGATACGCAGTATTTT.